The source of this TCR beta chain is a study of T-cell reconstitution after alpha-beta-depleted transplantation in children. The table lists this clonotype with a few counts. Its antigen is undetermined. Study-level points and caveats: The origin of high day-60 TCRbeta diversity in some patients lay in surviving recipient T cells and thymic progenitors. Approximately two months post-transplant, alpha-beta T cells reportedly originated from several hundred expanded graft clones. By one year post-transplant, T-cell counts and diversity largely arose from T cells that were newly produced.

Unique molecular identifiers were built into the TCRbeta library. TCRdb fed the PCR reads into MiXCR, producing one record per CDR3 protein. The table has 600,000 to 800,000 distinct CDR3 sequences, under 15% seen once; the top ten hold 0.79%. CDR3 size: 16 residues. V lost 2 bases to trimming and J lost 0 bases, with 13 bases between them. CDR1 and CDR2 (germline): MNHEY, SVGAGI. This TCR was sampled from a girl aged 2-9 years with congenital amegakaryocytic thrombocytopenia, due to receive a stem cell transplant. The chain recombines TRBV6-5 with TRBJ1-1; D gene ambiguous. Sequenced here: PBMCs, sampled before TCRalphabeta/CD19-depleted stem cell transplant. The CDR3 sequence: CASSYRAVVMNTEAFF. CDR3 in DNA: TGTGCCAGCAGTTACAGGGCAGTAGTTATGAACACTGAAGCTTTCTTT.